This entry lists 8 T cell receptor beta chains sequenced from one sample in a study of PD-1 blockade in classical Hodgkin lymphoma. Relapse after autologous stem cell transplantation occurred in every patient, and brentuximab vedotin exposure varied. The method was immunoSEQ multiplex PCR; TCRdb's version includes in-frame clones alone and lacks a portion of them. This sample has 25,000 to 30,000 clones, with approximately 82% found just once. The material was peripheral blood mononuclear cells (PBMCs), obtained before the second cycle of nivolumab. The receptors shown here come from a human donor with classical Hodgkin lymphoma.

The rearrangement links TRBV7-6 to TRBJ1-6, with no clear D. Germline lookup yields CDR1 SGHVS and CDR2 FNYEAQ. The CDR3 spans 15 residues. Deletions cut 3 bases from V and 6 bases from J, with 12 bases between. The CDR3 region has the DNA TGTGCCAGCAGCTTGCGGGGAGGGAGTAATTCACCCCTCCACTTT. Protein product: CASSLRGGSNSPLHF.

The rearrangement joins TRBV7-8 to TRBJ2-2; a weak D match, TRBD1 (5 bases). V gave up 2 bases and J gave up 8 bases, with 9 bases separating them. In germline, CDR1 is SGHVS, CDR2 FQNEAQ. The CDR3 loop spans 13 amino acids. Written as DNA, the CDR3 is TGTGCCAGCAGCTTAAGGACAAATGGGGAGCTGTTTTTT. Encoded protein: CASSLRTNGELFF.

Within the sample, this clone is medium-sized. The chain uses TRBV18 and TRBJ2-5, with D perhaps matching TRBD2 (7 bases). CDR1 is KGHSH, CDR2 LQKENI, per germline. V was cut by 7 bases and J by 1 base, with 13 bases left in between. The CDR3 loop spans 14 amino acids. CDR3 sequence (DNA): TGTGCCAGCTGGGAGGGGGACTTCCAAGAGACCCAGTACTTC. Protein: CASWEGDFQETQYF.

This clone was seen a handful of times. The J gene is TRBJ1-1, the V gene TRBV25-1; D perhaps matches TRBD1 (6 bases). With 1 base removed from V and 1 base from J, the gap between germline ends came to 10 bases. Germline CDR1 MGHDK, CDR2 SYGVNS. There are 15 residues in the CDR3. The CDR3 sequence: CASSEWGGQNTEAFF. Here the CDR3 DNA reads TGTGCCAGCAGTGAATGGGGGGGCCAGAACACTGAAGCTTTCTTT.

The chain links TRBV28 to TRBJ2-2; D remains ambiguous. V was trimmed by 1 base and J by 4 bases, leaving 13 bases between them. The CDR3 extends over 16 amino acids. The V gene's germline CDR1 is MDHEN and CDR2 SYDVKM. CDR3 bases: TGTGCCAGCAGTTTATTATACAGTTTGGCCACCGGGGAGCTGTTTTTT. Its protein product is CASSLLYSLATGELFF.

J is TRBJ1-1 and V is TRBV7-2; tentatively, D is TRBD1 (6 bases). Deletions cut 5 bases from V and 4 bases from J, with 17 bases between. The CDR3 totals 15 residues. Germline V lookup: CDR1 SGHTA, CDR2 FQGNSA. The CDR3 sequence is CASSNLRGGGTEAFF. The CDR3 DNA sequence: TGTGCCAGCAGCAACCTCCGGGGAGGGGGCACTGAAGCTTTCTTT.

This chain connects TRBV4-3 to TRBJ2-1; D is possibly TRBD1 (6 bases). V dropped 0 bases and J dropped 4 bases, with 10 bases sitting between them. CDR3 size: 15 residues. CDR1 LGHNA and CDR2 YSLEER come from the germline V gene. The DNA for the CDR3 is TGCGCCAGCAGCCAAGACCGCAGGGGATACAATGAGCAGTTCTTC. Its protein product is CASSQDRRGYNEQFF.

The chain combines TRBV28 with TRBJ2-7, with TRBD1 identical over 7 bases. Per germline, CDR1 MDHEN and CDR2 SYDVKM. The CDR3 totals 19 residues. Trimming took 3 bases from V and 6 from J; bases not matched to a gene: 23. CDR3 sequence reads: CASSFSWSGTVYSNREQYF. The CDR3, as DNA: TGTGCCAGCAGTTTCAGTTGGTCCGGGACAGTTTATTCTAATCGCGAGCAGTACTTC.